The TCR beta chain under discussion was sequenced for a study of CD8+CD57+ T cells in acquired aplastic anemia. Across the study: Sorted CD4+ and CD8+ cells yielded roughly 3.2 ug of DNA on average. Average CD4+ read depth in healthy donors was around 11 million reads. Study-wide results and limits: Some 29 shared CD8+ CDR3s appeared highly expressed within patients' immunodominant clones.

Researchers used genomic DNA as the template to profile TCR beta VDJ and CDR3. TCRdb analysed the reads with MiXCR anew, one entry per CDR3 protein. The data show about 180,000 distinct CDR3 sequences, less than 55% seen once. This clonotype was seen many times. Its antigen is unidentified. Germline V lookup: CDR1 SGHVS, CDR2 FQNEAQ. V lost 4 bases and J lost 3; bases outside the gene matches: 3. CDR3 length: 13 residues. The origin of this receptor is a human donor in good health. The sample consisted of sorted CD4+, CD8+, or CD8+CD57+ T cells (not recorded which) from PBMCs. V and J are TRBV7-8 and TRBJ2-7; 7 nucleotides match TRBD1. The DNA for the CDR3 is TGTGCCAGCAGCTCGACAGGGATCTACGAGCAGTACTTC. Protein: CASSSTGIYEQYF. Full variable domain (outside the CDR3, taken from reference TRBV7-8 and TRBJ2-7): GAGVSQSPRYKVAKRGQDVALRCDPISGHVSLFWYQQALGQGPEFLTYFQNEAQLDKSGLPSDRFFAERPEGSVSTLKIQRTQQEDSAVYLCASSSTGIYEQYFGPGTRLTVT.